This is a list of T cell receptor beta chains from one sample in a study of neoadjuvant anti-PD-1 for oral cavity cancer. Clones were read by immunoSEQ multiplex PCR, and TCRdb kept only the in-frame ones, dropping some. The sample lists around 24,000 clones; approximately 26% were seen once. Sample: tumor tissue, taken after nivolumab (anti-PD-1) treatment. The receptors originated from a person between 40 and 85 years old with oral cavity squamous cell carcinoma. Each CDR3 is given with its conserved first and last residue.

TRBJ2-7	TRBV10-3	17	CAISEGLRTSGSYEQYF
TRBJ2-7	TRBV9	15	CASSVGWGHNYEQYF
TRBJ1-1	TRBV30	13	CAWSVRGSGEAFF
TRBJ2-2	TRBV29-1	13	CSVTRGVTGELFF
TRBJ2-1	TRBV5-4	17	CASSFRAGPSSYNEQFF
TRBJ1-6	TRBV9	16	CASSVGVTDQFSPLHF
TRBJ2-3	TRBV9	12	CASSATLDTQYF
TRBJ2-6	TRBV9	17	CASSVGARGSGANVLTF
TRBJ2-7	TRBV4-1	15	CASSQGDRGLDEQYF
TRBJ2-5	TRBV5-1	12	CASSGQEETQYF
TRBJ1-2	TRBV6-6	12	CASSSILDGYTF
TRBJ2-5	TRBV4-1	13	CASSQAGEETQYF
TRBJ2-1	TRBV4-1	14	CASSQEGNQNEQFF
TRBJ2-7	TRBV5-1	15	CASSPGTGVSYEQYF
TRBJ2-2	TRBV19	17	CASSKQVTGNSAGELFF
TRBJ2-7	TRBV11-2	18	CASSYLHSTSGVPYEQYF
TRBJ1-1	TRBV2	14	CASSDFEGDTEAFF
TRBJ2-2	TRBV2	13	CAGGQGYTGELFF
TRBJ1-1	TRBV7-3	14	CASSLGGKDTEAFF
TRBJ1-1	TRBV5-6	14	CASSLPDLASEAFF
TRBJ1-4	TRBV11-2	14	CASSPQGSGEKLFF
TRBJ1-4	TRBV5-1	13	CASAGTVKEKLFF
TRBJ2-3	TRBV4-1	15	CASSPRGLPRNTQYF